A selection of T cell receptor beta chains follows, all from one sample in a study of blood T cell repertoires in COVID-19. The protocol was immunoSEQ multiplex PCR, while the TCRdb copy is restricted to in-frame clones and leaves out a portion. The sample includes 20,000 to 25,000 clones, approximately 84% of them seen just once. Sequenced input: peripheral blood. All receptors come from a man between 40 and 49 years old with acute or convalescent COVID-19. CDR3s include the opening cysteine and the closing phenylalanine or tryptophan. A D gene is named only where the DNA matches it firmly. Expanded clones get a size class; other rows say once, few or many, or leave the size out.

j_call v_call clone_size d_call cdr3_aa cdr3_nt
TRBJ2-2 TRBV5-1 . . CASSWDKPQNTGELFF TGCGCCAGCAGCTGGGACAAACCTCAGAACACCGGGGAGCTGTTTTTT
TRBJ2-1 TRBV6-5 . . CASGLDPYNEQFF TGTGCCTCCGGGTTAGACCCCTACAATGAGCAGTTCTTC
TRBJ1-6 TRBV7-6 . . CASSLDQGSNSPLHF TGTGCCAGCAGCTTAGATCAGGGGTCGAATTCACCCCTCCACTTT
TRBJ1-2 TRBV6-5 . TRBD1 CASRGDRAFYGYTF TGTGCCAGCAGGGGTGACAGGGCCTTCTATGGCTACACCTTC
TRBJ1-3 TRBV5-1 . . CASSVEGDTIYF TGCGCCAGCAGCGTGGAAGGGGACACCATATATTTT
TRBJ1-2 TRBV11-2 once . CASSLDLTGSSGYTF TGTGCCAGCAGCTTAGATCTAACAGGATCCAGTGGCTACACCTTC
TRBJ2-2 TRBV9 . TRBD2 CASSVGLAGTTGELFF TGTGCCAGCAGCGTGGGACTAGCGGGAACGACCGGGGAGCTGTTTTTT
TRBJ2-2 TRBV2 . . CASGQSNTGELFF TGTGCCAGTGGGCAGTCGAACACCGGGGAGCTGTTTTTT
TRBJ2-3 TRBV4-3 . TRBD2 CASSQEQRGVTDTQYF TGCGCCAGCAGCCAAGAGCAGCGGGGTGTAACAGATACGCAGTATTTT
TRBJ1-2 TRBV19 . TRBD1 CASSQTGQGNGYTF TGTGCCAGTAGTCAAACGGGACAGGGTAATGGCTACACCTTC
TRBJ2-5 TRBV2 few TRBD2 CASKQLAGKETQYF TGTGCCAGCAAGCAACTAGCGGGGAAAGAGACCCAGTACTTC
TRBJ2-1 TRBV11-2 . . CASSLAGLFNEQFF TGTGCCAGCAGCTTAGCGGGACTGTTCAATGAGCAGTTCTTC
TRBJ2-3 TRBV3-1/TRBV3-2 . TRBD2 CASSRSGNADTQYF TGTGCCAGCAGCCGGAGCGGGAATGCGGATACGCAGTATTTT
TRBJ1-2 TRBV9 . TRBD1 CASSVVQGAGYTF TGTGCCAGCAGCGTAGTGCAGGGGGCTGGCTACACCTTC
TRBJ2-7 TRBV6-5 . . CATTDGLEQYF TGTGCCACCACAGATGGGCTCGAGCAGTACTTC
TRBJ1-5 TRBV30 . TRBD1 CAWSPGTGVYQPQHF TGTGCCTGGAGCCCGGGGACAGGGGTTTATCAGCCCCAGCATTTT
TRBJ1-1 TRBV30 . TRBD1 CAWAPGTGYTEAFF TGTGCCTGGGCCCCCGGGACAGGTTACACTGAAGCTTTCTTT
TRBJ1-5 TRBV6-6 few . CASSPLGNQPQHF TGTGCCAGCAGCCCACTAGGGAATCAGCCCCAGCATTTT
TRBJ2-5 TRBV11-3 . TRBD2 CASSHSSGETQYF TGTGCCAGCAGCCATTCTAGCGGCGAGACCCAGTACTTC
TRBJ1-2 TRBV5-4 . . CASSLVPGANYGYTF TGTGCCAGCAGCTTGGTACCCGGGGCTAACTATGGCTACACCTTC
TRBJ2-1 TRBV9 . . CASTKGTPSSYNEQFF TGTGCCAGCACCAAAGGGACACCGAGCTCCTACAATGAGCAGTTCTTC
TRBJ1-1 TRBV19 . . CASSIITGMKTEAFF TGTGCCAGTAGTATTATAACAGGGATGAAAACTGAAGCTTTCTTT
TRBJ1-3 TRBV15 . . CATSRDRGSLSGNTIYF TGTGCCACCAGCAGAGATCGGGGGTCTCTCTCTGGAAACACCATATATTTT
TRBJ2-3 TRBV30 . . CAWTEGAWGTDTQYF TGTGCCTGGACGGAAGGGGCATGGGGCACAGATACGCAGTATTTT
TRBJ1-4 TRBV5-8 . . CASSWGLAGGKGEKLFF TGTGCCAGCAGCTGGGGGTTAGCGGGGGGCAAAGGAGAAAAACTGTTTTTT